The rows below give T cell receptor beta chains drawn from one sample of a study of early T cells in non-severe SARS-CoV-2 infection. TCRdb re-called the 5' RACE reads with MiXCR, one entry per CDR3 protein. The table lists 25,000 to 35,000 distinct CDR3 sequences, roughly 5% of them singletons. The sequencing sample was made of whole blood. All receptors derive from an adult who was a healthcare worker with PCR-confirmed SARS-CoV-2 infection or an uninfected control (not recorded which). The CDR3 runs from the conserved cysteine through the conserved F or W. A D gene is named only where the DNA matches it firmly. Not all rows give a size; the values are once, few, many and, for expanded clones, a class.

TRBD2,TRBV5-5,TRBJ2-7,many,TGTGCCAGCAGTTCCCAGGGACGTAATAGCGGGAGCTGGTACGAGCAGTACTTC,CASSSQGRNSGSWYEQYF
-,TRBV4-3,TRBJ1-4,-,TGCGCCAGCAGCCAAGTAGTCAGGGGAGTGGGCTCGAGCGAAAAACTGTTTTTT,CASSQVVRGVGSSEKLFF
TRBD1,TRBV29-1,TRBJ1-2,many,TGCAGCGTCGGACAGGGGAGTAGCTACACCTTC,CSVGQGSSYTF
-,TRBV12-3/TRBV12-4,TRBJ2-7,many,TGTGCCAGCAGCCTCCTTGGGGTCTACGAGCAGTACTTC,CASSLLGVYEQYF
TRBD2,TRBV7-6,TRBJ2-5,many,TGTGCCAGCAGCTGGGGACTAGCGGTCCAAGAGACCCAGTACTTC,CASSWGLAVQETQYF
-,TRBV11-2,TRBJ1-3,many,TGTGCCAGCAGCGTTGGTGGCAGCTCTGGAAACACCATATATTTT,CASSVGGSSGNTIYF
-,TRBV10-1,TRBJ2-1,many,TGCGCCAGCAGTGAGAGGAGGGGGGTTCGAGGTGAGCAGTTCTTC,CASSERRGVRGEQFF
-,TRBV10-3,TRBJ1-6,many,TGTGCCATCAGTGATGGGCAGGGATACCCCTATAATTCACCCCTCCACTTT,CAISDGQGYPYNSPLHF
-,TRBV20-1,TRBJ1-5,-,TGCAGTGCTAGCGCCAATCTTGGGGGCAATCAGCCCCAGCATTTT,CSASANLGGNQPQHF
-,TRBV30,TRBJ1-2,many,TGTGCCTGGAGTGTGGTGCATAACTATGGCTACACCTTC,CAWSVVHNYGYTF
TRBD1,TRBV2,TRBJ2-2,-,TGTGCCAGCAGTGAATTGGGGCCAGGGGGCTGGAGGGAGCTGTTTTTT,CASSELGPGGWRELFF
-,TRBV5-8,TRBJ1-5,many,TGTGCCAGCAGTCTATTCAATCAGCCCCAGCATTTT,CASSLFNQPQHF
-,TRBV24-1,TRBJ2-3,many,TGTACCACCAGTGAGAACGGACGCACGGATACGCAGTATTTT,CTTSENGRTDTQYF
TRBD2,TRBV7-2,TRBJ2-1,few,TGTGCCAGCGTCTTGAATCGAGCGGGAGTACGCAATGAGCAGTTCTTC,CASVLNRAGVRNEQFF
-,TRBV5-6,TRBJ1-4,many,TGTGCCAGCAGCAGAGTCCAGTCAACTAATGAAAAACTGTTTTTT,CASSRVQSTNEKLFF
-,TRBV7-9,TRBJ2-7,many,TGTGCCAGCAGCTTAGTCGGGCAAGACTACGAGCAGTACTTC,CASSLVGQDYEQYF
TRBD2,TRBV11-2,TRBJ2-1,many,TGTGCCAGCAGCTTAACTAGCGGCTACAATGAGCAGTTCTTC,CASSLTSGYNEQFF
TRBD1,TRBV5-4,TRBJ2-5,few,TGTGCCAGCAGCTCGGACAGGGGCAAAGAGACCCAGTACTTC,CASSSDRGKETQYF
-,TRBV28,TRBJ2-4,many,TGTGCCAGCAGTTTCGGCCCGGGACGCTACTTC,CASSFGPGRYF